The sequence of this TCR beta chain was determined in a study of breast tumors, draining lymph nodes, adjacent tissues. Axillary draining lymph nodes of breast cancer patients supplied the node samples. This clonotype was detected ten times or more. Using its own MiXCR run on the multiplex PCR reads, TCRdb lists one record per CDR3 protein. This table has over 130,000 distinct CDR3 sequences, around a third appearing once. Sequenced input: axillary lymph node tissue. This receptor was taken from a female donor with breast cancer. Some clones in this sample may be carry-over from other donors' samples.

CDR3 protein: CASSSRTGATGANVLTF. The CDR3 nucleotides are TGTGCCAGCAGTTCCCGGACAGGGGCAACTGGGGCCAACGTCCTGACTTTC. V gene TRBV6-6 combines with J gene TRBJ2-6; the match to TRBD1 covers 9 bases. Germline CDR1 and CDR2: MNHNY and SVGAGI (reference sequence). CDR3 length: 17 amino acids. Germline trimming cut 4 bases from V and 2 bases from J; bases unmatched to any gene: 6.